The present TCR beta chain was sequenced within a study of OX40 agonist ivuxolimab in advanced cancers. About the study: Patients received ivuxolimab, an agonistic anti-OX40 (CD134) antibody. Whole-study findings and limits: Both blood CD4+ and CD8+ T cells showed clonal growth by week 6 at 0.1 to 3.0 mg/kg.

V lost 0 bases to trimming and J lost 2 bases; unmatched junction nucleotides: 2. The CDR3 is 15 amino acids. Looked up from germline, CDR1 is SGDLS and CDR2 is YYNGEE. This clone was detected a few times. Its specificity is not known. This sample also contains other DNA sequences that code for the same CDR3. Generated by immunoSEQ multiplex PCR, the TCRdb table keeps only in-frame clones and is missing some. The sample holds about 120,000 clones; around 93% are singletons and the top ten take about 0.15%. The material was CD4+ or CD8+ T cells sorted from blood, obtained in a trial of the OX40 agonist ivuxolimab. This clonotype was obtained from an adult with an advanced solid tumor such as melanoma, head and neck, liver or kidney cancer. This sequence joins TRBV9 and TRBJ2-5, with 9 nucleotides matching TRBD2. The CDR3 bases are TGTGCCAGCAGCGTAGGACTAGCGGCACAAGAGACCCAGTACTTC. Translated, it gives CASSVGLAAQETQYF.